This section outlines one TCR beta chain sequence together with its context. The entry originates in a study of tumor and adjacent non-tumor tissue in lung cancer. Overall study: Histology: under 15 adenocarcinoma, 2 squamous cell carcinoma, 1 small cell lung cancer.

The CDR3 extends over 13 amino acids. Germline V lookup: CDR1 MDHEN, CDR2 SYDVKM. Trimming removed 7 bases at V and 2 bases at J, with 6 bases between. No cell sorting was done before RNA was extracted from the tissue. Newly diagnosed lung cancer patients had thoracic surgery in China, August–late 2014, without prior chemotherapy. A modified ARM-PCR protocol with three rounds of nested PCR amplified TCRbeta. TCRdb reprocessed the multiplex PCR reads with MiXCR, giving one entry per CDR3 protein. The sample comprises under 100,000 distinct CDR3 sequences, roughly three fifths of which are singletons, and around 14% rests with the top ten.

The clonotype comes from a man aged 70 or older with non-small cell lung cancer. The chain couples TRBV28 to TRBJ2-6; no clear D gene. The sample was lung tumor tissue. In nucleotides, the CDR3 is TGTGCCAGCACCCTCACTGGGGCCAACGTCCTGACTTTC. Amino acids: CASTLTGANVLTF.